The rows below give T cell receptor beta chains drawn from one sample of a study of identical twins. TCRdb called the 5' RACE reads again in MiXCR, with one record for every CDR3 protein. The sample lists 1.5 million to 2 million distinct CDR3 sequences; under 35% were seen once. The source material was cord blood. Receptors originate from a newborn girl in good health. Both conserved end residues are part of each CDR3. The order of the fields is V gene, J gene, CDR3 protein.

TRBV10-3	TRBJ2-5	CAISAGLAETQYF
TRBV7-9	TRBJ1-1	CASSIPQGASTEAFF
TRBV20-1	TRBJ2-7	CSARSPIVYYEQYF
TRBV28	TRBJ2-5	CASSTVGMVQETQYF
TRBV4-2	TRBJ2-3	CASSQGALAGAGTDTQYF
TRBV4-1	TRBJ2-3	CASSRLPGGASSTDTQYF
TRBV6-6	TRBJ2-4	CASSYRSGLAKNIQYF
TRBV28	TRBJ2-1	CASRAGGAPNEQFF
TRBV7-9	TRBJ2-3	CASSFRTPGADTQYF
TRBV3-1	TRBJ2-4	CASSARDQKNIQYF
TRBV20-1	TRBJ2-1	CSARAAESSYNEQFF
TRBV29-1	TRBJ2-7	CSVVLAGTGSYEQYF
TRBV6-5	TRBJ2-1	CASSYEGTSGSYNEQFF
TRBV6-6	NA	CASSSPPTARNEQYF
TRBV3-1	TRBJ2-5	CASSQGGTMKTQYF
TRBV9	TRBJ2-1	CASSAGTSGSNEQFF
TRBV4-2	TRBJ2-3	CASSLAGLPSTDTQYF
TRBV29-1	TRBJ1-2	CSVEFLQGLKGYTF
TRBV3-1	TRBJ1-2	CASSQSPRGYTF
TRBV5-1	TRBJ2-7	CASSLWGIGGSYEQYF
TRBV7-9	TRBJ1-5	CASSSVRDSNQPQHF
TRBV20-1	TRBJ1-2	CVGAESNHGYTF
TRBV27	TRBJ2-7	CASSLAGLGYEQYF
TRBV10-3	TRBJ2-5	CAISEGLAGTVLTQYF
TRBV7-9	TRBJ2-3	CASSKSRVSTDTQYF
TRBV27	TRBJ2-3	CASRTAAFTDTQYF
TRBV28	TRBJ1-6	CAGSLTGAENSPLHF
TRBV5-1	TRBJ2-5	CASSEQRRAETQYF
TRBV20-1	TRBJ1-2	CSASEEDNGYTF
TRBV20-1	TRBJ2-5	CSARKQRAYNEQYF
TRBV4-2	TRBJ1-1	CASSQGAGTNTEAFF
TRBV20-1	TRBJ2-7	CSAGTSDNEQYF
TRBV4-1	NA	CASSQRGAGGPYEQYF
TRBV30	TRBJ1-1	CAWSVPTWAYTEAFF
TRBV6-6	TRBJ2-6	CASSYLAGGANVLTF
TRBV20-1	TRBJ2-1	CSASPRGAGYNEQFF
TRBV11-2	TRBJ2-1	CASSLERETYNEQFF
TRBV2	TRBJ2-1	CASSDAQGRGEQFF
TRBV4-2	TRBJ2-3	CASSQEGTSYSDTQYF
TRBV12-3/TRBV12-4	TRBJ2-3	CASSRNRDFVIADTQYF
TRBV9	TRBJ2-3	CASSAFGGTTDTQYF
TRBV29-1	TRBJ2-7	CSVVRTGASSYEQYF
TRBV18	TRBJ1-2	CASSPPGRGRDYGYTF
TRBV6-1	TRBJ2-1	CASKEAAPSYNEQFF
TRBV20-1	TRBJ2-6	CSAGEWGSSGANVLTF
TRBV2	TRBJ1-4	CASRRQGHLTNEKLFF
TRBV5-1	TRBJ2-1	CASSLAGRFSYNEQFF
TRBV7-9	TRBJ2-7	CASSFGLVSGEQYF
TRBV10-3	TRBJ2-1	CAISDASGPYNEQFF
TRBV28	TRBJ1-2	CASFHGQNYGYTF
TRBV11-1	TRBJ2-4	CASSLGGTSDIQYF
TRBV3-1	TRBJ2-1	CASSPQGTIAGVSYNEQFF
TRBV10-2	TRBJ2-3	CASTAGRTDTQYF
TRBV10-3	TRBJ2-3	CAISALAGGTTDTQYF
TRBV5-1	TRBJ2-5	CASNQGGQETQYF
TRBV12-3/TRBV12-4	TRBJ2-2	CASGAGSATGELFF
TRBV9	TRBJ2-5	CASSVEAGEETQYF
TRBV20-1	TRBJ1-3	CSAKGRGAGNTIYF
TRBV4-1	TRBJ2-1	CASSQIAGTSYNGQFF
TRBV4-1	TRBJ2-3	CASSRTGSGTDTQYF